The 31 T cell receptor beta chains below were found in one sample sequenced in a study of response to subunit inactivated influenza vaccine. TCRdb reprocessed the RT-PCR reads with MiXCR, giving one entry per CDR3 protein. The sample has about 540,000 distinct CDR3 sequences, approximately 24% seen once. A further study also used this sample, focusing on T cells expressing NK-cell markers. From that second work: A 5'RACE template switching approach incorporating UMIs was used to make TCR beta cDNA.

The source was CD4+ T cells sorted from PBMCs, collected about 13 days after vaccination. These receptors all stem from a man between 45 and 60 years old who received an inactivated influenza vaccine.

Here the CDR3 reads CASKDRVGTGELFF. The CDR3 DNA reads TGTGCCAGCAAAGACAGAGTAGGCACCGGGGAGCTGTTTTTT. This sequence joins TRBV6-1 and TRBJ2-2; possible D gene TRBD1, 5 bases. The CDR3 runs to 14 residues. Germline V CDR1 and CDR2: MNHNS, SASEGT. The ends were cut back, 7 bases at V and 4 bases at J, with 13 bases in the middle.

This clonotype was found a few times. The chain is built from TRBV4-2 and TRBJ2-2; D is perhaps TRBD2 (6 bases). From germline, CDR1 is LGHNA and CDR2 YNFKEQ. The CDR3 totals 15 residues. Between the trimmed V and J ends, which lost 1 base and 0 bases, there was a span of 6 bases. CDR3 residues: CASSQGLANTGELFF. In DNA, the CDR3 is TGTGCCAGCAGCCAAGGACTAGCGAACACCGGGGAGCTGTTTTTT.

This clonotype was observed a handful of times. This sequence joins TRBV5-6 and TRBJ2-7; 10 positions match TRBD1. With V trimmed by 4 bases and J by 5 bases, 6 bases remained unmatched. The CDR3 contains 14 residues. CDR1 is SGHDT, CDR2 YYEEEE, per germline. The CDR3 spells CASSPGQGIHEQYF. The DNA for the CDR3 is TGTGCCAGCAGCCCGGGACAGGGGATCCACGAGCAGTACTTC.

The V call is TRBV20-1, the J call TRBJ2-1; possible D gene TRBD2, 6 bases. The germline gives CDR1 DFQATT, CDR2 SNEGSKA (reference sequence). Trimming left V 0 bases short and J 4 bases short, with 19 bases between. CDR3 length: 17 residues. The CDR3 DNA reads TGCAGTGCTAGAGATCTGGGGGGAGACTTTATTTACAATGAGCAGTTCTTC. Translation gives CSARDLGGDFIYNEQFF.

The genes are TRBV10-3 and TRBJ2-7; tentatively, D is TRBD1 (7 bases). From germline, CDR1 is ENHRY and CDR2 SYGVKD. Trimming removed 7 bases at V and 3 bases at J, with 13 bases between. The CDR3 is made up of 13 amino acids. The CDR3 nucleotides are TGTGCCATCACCGCGGGACAGATCTACGAGCAGTACTTC. This translates into CAITAGQIYEQYF.

A remark on this clonotype: One junction end disagrees with the germline gene, perhaps due to a read error. The rearrangement joins TRBV11-2 to TRBJ2-7; tentative D call: TRBD1 (5 bases). In germline, CDR1 is SGHAT, CDR2 FQNNGV. This CDR3 is 15 amino acids long. In DNA, the CDR3 is TGTGGCAGCAGCTTCGTCAGCCAGGGTACCTACGAGCAGTACTTC. Protein sequence: CGSSFVSQGTYEQYF.

The V call is TRBV7-9, the J call TRBJ2-5, with D hard to call. The CDR3 sequence is 15 residues long. Germline-derived CDR1 and CDR2 are SEHNR and FQNEAQ (reference sequence). Trimming took off 1 base at V and 5 bases at J, with 14 bases between the two ends. The CDR3 is CASSLVLVLRETQYF. The CDR3 DNA reads TGTGCCAGCAGCTTAGTCCTGGTCCTTAGGGAGACCCAGTACTTC.

J is TRBJ1-1 and V is TRBV6-1, with 8 positions matching TRBD1. The CDR3 extends over 14 amino acids. V lost 7 bases, J lost 2 bases, and 6 bases stayed unmatched. Germline V gene data show CDR1 as MNHNS and CDR2 as SASEGT. CDR3 in DNA: TGTGCCAGCAAAAAGGGACAGGTCAACACTGAAGCTTTCTTT. This sequence encodes CASKKGQVNTEAFF.

The rearrangement links TRBV20-1 to TRBJ2-2; the D is unclear. Trimming shortened V by 0 bases and J by 5 bases, and 10 bases separated the two germline ends. This CDR3 contains 14 residues. Germline lookup yields CDR1 DFQATT and CDR2 SNEGSKA (reference sequence). The CDR3 DNA reads as TGCAGTGCTAGAGATTTAGATATGACCGGGGAGCTGTTTTTT. Translated, it gives CSARDLDMTGELFF.

This clonotype was detected a few times. This chain joins TRBV5-1 and TRBJ2-3, with D perhaps matching TRBD1 (5 bases). Looked up from germline, CDR1 is SGHRS and CDR2 is YFSETQ. V was cut by 1 base and J by 3 bases, with 15 bases left in between. CDR3 length: 16 amino acids. The CDR3 DNA is TGCGCCAGCAGCTTGAGTCCCCAGGGTGGTACAGATACGCAGTATTTT. It codes for CASSLSPQGGTDTQYF. Complete variable domain (other parts from reference TRBV5-1 and TRBJ2-3): KAGVTQTPRYLIKTRGQQVTLSCSPISGHRSVSWYQQTPGQGLQFLFEYFSETQRNKGNFPGRFSGRQFSNSRSEMNVSTLELGDSALYLCASSLSPQGGTDTQYFGPGTRLTVL.

This clonotype was seen only a few times. The genes are TRBV2 and TRBJ1-1, with TRBD1 as a possible D gene (6 bases). This CDR3 has 12 amino acids. V dropped 6 bases and J dropped 5 bases, with 10 bases sitting between them. The germline CDR1 and CDR2 sequences are SNHLY and FYNNEI. The CDR3 sequence: CASSDRRTEAFF. The CDR3 coding sequence is TGTGCCAGCAGCGACAGGAGAACTGAAGCTTTCTTT.

The CDR3 nucleotides are TGTGCCAGCACCCAACACACTGAAGCTTTCTTT. Amino acid sequence: CASTQHTEAFF. The genes are TRBV28 and TRBJ1-1; D unresolved. Germline lookup yields CDR1 MDHEN and CDR2 SYDVKM. CDR3 size: 11 residues. Trimming shortened V by 7 bases and J by 3 bases, and 6 bases separated the two germline ends.

The V call is TRBV2, the J call TRBJ1-6, with D uncertain. Germline CDR1 and CDR2: SNHLY and FYNNEI. CDR3 length equals 13 residues. With 1 base removed from V and 9 bases from J, the gap between germline ends came to 7 bases. CDR3 in amino acids: CASSEGVRSPLHF. DNA for the CDR3: TGTGCCAGCAGTGAAGGTGTACGTTCACCCCTCCACTTT.

This clonotype was observed a few times. This chain joins TRBV7-2 and TRBJ2-1; a weak D match, TRBD2 (7 bases). The CDR3 length is 15 residues. Germline CDR1 and CDR2: SGHTA and FQGNSA. Trimming removed 2 bases at V and 7 bases at J, with 15 bases between. The CDR3 nucleotides read TGTGCCAGCAGCTTATTGAAGGGGGGGAAGAATGAGCAGTTCTTC. It codes for CASSLLKGGKNEQFF.

This clonotype was picked up many times. This rearrangement joins TRBV4-3 to TRBJ1-1; no definite D call. Germline assignment: CDR1 LGHNA and CDR2 YSLEER. The CDR3 is made up of 13 amino acids. The V gene lost 0 bases and the J gene lost 5 bases, with 7 bases spanning the gap. The CDR3 is CASSQDLLTEAFF. In DNA form, the CDR3 reads TGCGCCAGCAGCCAAGATTTGTTGACTGAAGCTTTCTTT.

In its sample, this clonotype was seen a few times. The V and J genes are TRBV4-1 and TRBJ2-1; TRBD2 agrees at 8 bases. This CDR3 has 15 residues. Germline V gene sequence: CDR1 MGHRA, CDR2 YSYEKL. After removal of 4 bases from V and 3 bases from J, the junction contained 5 bases not matched to a gene. The CDR3 spells CASSPGGRNYNEQFF. The CDR3 DNA sequence: TGCGCCAGCAGCCCGGGGGGGCGTAACTACAATGAGCAGTTCTTC.

The chain employs TRBV5-1 and TRBJ2-4; D remains ambiguous. Germline V lookup: CDR1 SGHRS, CDR2 YFSETQ. Between the trimmed V and J ends, which lost 4 bases and 4 bases, there was a span of 15 bases. The CDR3 is 15 residues long. In DNA, the CDR3 is TGCGCCAGCAGCCCTGCCACGACACAGAAAAACATTCAGTACTTC. This codes for CASSPATTQKNIQYF.

This clonotype was detected only a few times. The V call is TRBV5-1, the J call TRBJ2-2, with 8 positions matching TRBD1. Trimming took 0 bases from V and 4 from J; bases not matched to a gene: 8. The CDR3 runs 17 residues. From germline, CDR1 is SGHRS and CDR2 YFSETQ. CDR3 loop: CASSLGWDRISTGELFF. DNA of the CDR3: TGCGCCAGCAGCTTGGGTTGGGACAGGATAAGCACCGGGGAGCTGTTTTTT.

The V call is TRBV20-1, the J call TRBJ2-1, with a possible D match to TRBD1 (6 bases). This CDR3 region has 13 residues. The V gene lost 3 bases and the J gene lost 4 bases, with 10 bases spanning the gap. CDR1 and CDR2 (germline): DFQATT, SNEGSKA (reference sequence). CDR3 coding DNA: TGCAGTGCTAGCGGGACAATGTACAATGAGCAGTTCTTC. Protein sequence: CSASGTMYNEQFF.

This clonotype was found a few times. The V call is TRBV6-6, the J call TRBJ1-6; D is uncertain. Germline lookup yields CDR1 MNHNY and CDR2 SVGAGI (reference sequence). V was pared by 8 bases and J by 7 bases, with 9 bases between. The CDR3 is 12 amino acids. The CDR3, as DNA: TGTGCCAGCGCAACTGGGAATTCACCCCTCCACTTT. As protein: CASATGNSPLHF.

The V and J genes are TRBV5-5 and TRBJ2-4; 12 bases fit TRBD2. Trimming at V came to 4 bases and at J to 0 bases, leaving 2 bases not matched to a gene. The CDR3 runs 16 residues. Germline values: CDR1 SGHKS, CDR2 YYEKEE (reference sequence). The CDR3 reads CASSVTSGGAKNIQYF. The CDR3 DNA reads as TGTGCCAGCAGCGTGACTAGCGGGGGAGCCAAAAACATTCAGTACTTC.

The V call is TRBV6-2 or TRBV6-3, the J call TRBJ2-1; 16 bases align to TRBD2. The germline V gene has CDR1 MNHEY and CDR2 SVGEGT. V lost 4 bases to trimming and J lost 0 bases; unmatched junction nucleotides: 3. The CDR3 is made up of 18 amino acids. This CDR3 is CASSSGTSGGASYNEQFF. CDR3 DNA: TGTGCCAGCAGTTCCGGGACTAGCGGGGGGGCCTCCTACAATGAGCAGTTCTTC.

This clonotype was observed a handful of times. The chain carries TRBV5-1 and TRBJ1-2; 8 bases line up with TRBD1. The length of the CDR3 is 15 residues. Per germline, CDR1 SGHRS and CDR2 YFSETQ. V lost 0 bases and J lost 7; bases outside the gene matches: 8. The CDR3 protein is CASSLGGQGSRGYTF. DNA of the CDR3: TGCGCCAGCAGCTTGGGCGGACAGGGAAGTCGTGGCTACACCTTC.

This clonotype was picked up a small number of times. The chain links TRBV28 to TRBJ1-6; D may be TRBD1 (5 bases). The CDR3 sequence is 13 residues long. V was shortened by 3 bases and J by 9 bases, with 9 bases between the two germline ends. Germline V gene data show CDR1 as MDHEN and CDR2 as SYDVKM. CDR3 amino acids: CASSFRGVSPLHF. CDR3 in DNA: TGTGCCAGCAGTTTCCGGGGGGTTTCACCCCTCCACTTT.

The J gene is TRBJ2-7, the V gene TRBV29-1; tentative D call: TRBD1 (6 bases). CDR3 size: 12 residues. V was shortened by 4 bases and J by 5 bases, with 12 bases between the two germline ends. Germline-derived CDR1 and CDR2 are SQVTM and ANQGSEA. The CDR3 DNA is TGCAGCGTTGTCACAGGGAGCCACGAGCAGTACTTC. It is translated as CSVVTGSHEQYF.

At least ten counts were recorded for this clonotype. V usage is TRBV20-1 and J usage is TRBJ2-4; 8 positions match TRBD2. Germline V gene data show CDR1 as DFQATT and CDR2 as SNEGSKA (reference sequence). This CDR3 has 17 amino acids. The V gene end was trimmed by 3 bases and the J gene end by 8 bases; junction bases not matched to a gene: 18. The CDR3 loop reads CSARKSLLAVIADIQYF. DNA of the CDR3: TGCAGTGCTAGGAAAAGTTTACTAGCGGTAATTGCGGACATTCAGTACTTC.

As regards this clonotype: Compared with germline, one end of the junction differs, possibly owing to a read error. The CDR3 sequence: CASSFDREHTIYF. The CDR3 DNA follows: TGTGCTAGCAGCTTCGACAGGGAACACACCATATATTTT. V usage is TRBV7-7 and J usage is TRBJ1-3; 7 nucleotides agree with TRBD1. Per the germline V gene, CDR1 is SSHAT and CDR2 is FNYEAQ (reference sequence). This CDR3 has 13 residues.

The gene calls are TRBV20-1 and TRBJ2-5, with D possibly being TRBD1 or TRBD2 (5 bases each). Deletions cut 4 bases from V and 3 bases from J, with 12 bases between. There are 13 residues in the CDR3. The germline V gene has CDR1 DFQATT and CDR2 SNEGSKA (reference sequence). The CDR3, as DNA: TGCAGTGCTACGTATGGGGGTAAAGAGACCCAGTACTTC. Translation gives CSATYGGKETQYF.

Only a few counts were recorded for this clonotype. The chain carries TRBV9 and TRBJ2-3, with 8 bases matching TRBD2. Germline trimming cut 0 bases from V and 0 bases from J; bases unmatched to any gene: 6. The CDR3 is 17 residues long. CDR1 is SGDLS and CDR2 is YYNGEE in the germline V gene. The CDR3 nucleotides are TGTGCCAGCAGCGTAGGACTGGCGGGGGGAAGCACAGATACGCAGTATTTT. Its translation is CASSVGLAGGSTDTQYF.

This sequence joins TRBV6-2 or TRBV6-3 and TRBJ1-1; D not certain. Per germline, CDR1 MNHEY and CDR2 SVGEGT. The CDR3 spans 13 residues. Trimming pared 10 bases from V and 1 base from J, leaving 13 bases between. CDR3 protein: CATTWTENTEAFF. The CDR3 DNA reads TGTGCCACCACATGGACGGAGAACACTGAAGCTTTCTTT.

This clonotype was counted between two and nine times. This rearrangement joins TRBV5-1 to TRBJ1-4; no definite D call. V lost 4 bases and J 0 bases, leaving 10 bases between the germline ends. The CDR3 has 15 amino acids. Germline V CDR1 and CDR2: SGHRS, YFSETQ. CDR3: CASSPTAATNEKLFF. CDR3 nucleotide sequence: TGCGCCAGCAGCCCCACGGCTGCAACTAATGAAAAACTGTTTTTT.